The 23 T cell receptor beta chains below come from one sample, sequenced in a study of blood T cell repertoires in COVID-19. Generated by immunoSEQ multiplex PCR, the TCRdb table keeps only in-frame clones and is missing some. The data contain around 99,000 clones, approximately 88% of them singletons. The sequenced sample consisted of peripheral blood. The receptor source for this set is a man aged 50-60 years with active or convalescent COVID-19.

The chain is built from TRBV14 and TRBJ2-1; TRBD2 aligns across 11 bases. The CDR3 extends over 17 amino acids. Trimming removed 1 base from V and 7 bases from J; junction bases left unmatched: 9. Germline V gene data show CDR1 as SGHDN and CDR2 as FVKESK. CDR3 sequence reads: CASSQGKGLAVKNEQFF. The CDR3 DNA is TGTGCCAGCAGCCAAGGGAAGGGACTAGCGGTAAAGAATGAGCAGTTCTTC.

The gene calls are TRBV11-2 and TRBJ2-3, with D possibly TRBD2 on 6 matching bases. CDR1 is SGHAT and CDR2 is FQNNGV in the germline V gene. CDR3 length: 18 residues. Deletions cut 1 base from V and 0 bases from J, with 17 bases between. The DNA of the CDR3 is TGTGCCAGCAGCTTAGGTCGGGGTAGCGGAAAGAGCACAGATACGCAGTATTTT. This encodes CASSLGRGSGKSTDTQYF. Full variable domain (remainder filled in from reference TRBV11-2 and TRBJ2-3): EAGVAQSPRYKIIEKRQSVAFWCNPISGHATLYWYQQILGQGPKLLIQFQNNGVVDDSQLPKDRFSAERLKGVDSTLKIQPAKLEDSAVYLCASSLGRGSGKSTDTQYFGPGTRLTVL.

V usage is TRBV30 and J usage is TRBJ1-1; the match to TRBD1 covers 8 bases. V shed 5 bases, J shed 2 bases, and the junction held 4 bases outside the gene matches. CDR1 and CDR2 (germline): GTSNPN, SVGIG (reference sequence). This CDR3 spans 13 amino acids. CDR3 sequence reads: CAWGTGGNTEAFF. DNA of the CDR3: TGTGCCTGGGGAACAGGGGGAAACACTGAAGCTTTCTTT.

The chain joins TRBV9 to TRBJ2-1; 9 nucleotides line up with TRBD2. CDR1 and CDR2 from the germline V gene are SGDLS and YYNGEE. Germline trimming cut 0 bases from V and 4 bases from J; bases unmatched to any gene: 2. CDR3 length: 15 amino acids. CDR3 sequence: CASSVGTSVYNEQFF. The CDR3 nucleotides are TGTGCCAGCAGCGTAGGGACTAGCGTTTACAATGAGCAGTTCTTC.

V usage is TRBV6-5 and J usage is TRBJ2-7, with D possibly TRBD1 on 6 matching bases. In germline, CDR1 is MNHEY, CDR2 SVGAGI. Trimming took off 4 bases at V and 2 bases at J, with 15 bases between the two ends. The CDR3 loop spans 15 amino acids. The DNA of the CDR3 is TGTGCCAGCAGTTCCAGGGGAAGTGGTCCCTACGAGCAGTACTTC. Translated: CASSSRGSGPYEQYF.

The chain joins TRBV3-1 (or the pseudogene TRBV3-2) to TRBJ2-2; TRBD1 might be the D (5 bases). CDR1 and CDR2 (germline): LGHDT, YNNKEL (reference sequence). The V end lost 4 bases, the J end lost 4 bases, and 10 bases lay between the germline ends. This CDR3 comprises 14 residues. The CDR3 loop is CASSRRQSTGELFF. The CDR3 bases are TGTGCCAGCAGCCGCCGACAGAGCACCGGGGAGCTGTTTTTT.

V gene TRBV9 combines with J gene TRBJ2-5; 9 bases fit TRBD1. CDR1 is SGDLS, CDR2 YYNGEE, per germline. The CDR3 covers 15 residues. J lost 1 base, V lost 3 bases, and 4 bases had no gene match. The CDR3 coding sequence is TGTGCCAGCAGCGGGACAGGGGCTCCCCAAGAGACCCAGTACTTC. Its protein is CASSGTGAPQETQYF.

The chain joins TRBV3-1 (or the pseudogene TRBV3-2) to TRBJ2-5; 9 bases line up with TRBD2. The CDR3 consists of 16 residues. With 5 bases clipped from V and 0 bases from J, the junction kept 7 bases outside the gene matches. Germline V lookup: CDR1 LGHDT, CDR2 YNNKEL (reference sequence). Here the CDR3 DNA reads TGTGCCAGCAGCACCAGGGCTAGCGGGAACCAAGAGACCCAGTACTTC. This gives the protein CASSTRASGNQETQYF.

This clone was seen once. The V gene is TRBV18, the J gene TRBJ2-7, with 8 positions matching TRBD1. From germline, CDR1 is KGHSH and CDR2 LQKENI. With 3 bases clipped from V and 6 bases from J, the junction kept 10 bases outside the gene matches. The CDR3 has 15 residues. This CDR3 reads CASSPTRTGKGEQYF. Written as DNA, the CDR3 is TGTGCCAGCTCACCTACCAGGACAGGGAAAGGCGAGCAGTACTTC.

This sequence joins TRBV28 and TRBJ2-7; 11 nucleotides agree with TRBD2. Germline loops: CDR1 MDHEN, CDR2 SYDVKM. The CDR3 totals 15 residues. The junction had 6 bases not matched to a gene; V was cut back by 6 bases and J by 2 bases. The CDR3 coding sequence is TGTGCCAGCAGCTACCAACTAGCGGGGGCCTACGAGCAGTACTTC. The encoded protein is CASSYQLAGAYEQYF.

This chain uses TRBV6-1 with TRBJ1-6, with 7 bases identical to TRBD1. The V gene's germline CDR1 is MNHNS and CDR2 SASEGT. This CDR3 region has 15 residues. Trimming cost V 2 bases and J 9 bases; bases outside gene matches: 7. CDR3 nucleotide sequence: TGTGCCAGCAGTGAATTGAACAGACAGGGTTCACCCCTCCACTTT. As protein: CASSELNRQGSPLHF.

This chain uses TRBV9 with TRBJ2-3, with D possibly matching TRBD2 (6 bases). V gave up 0 bases and J gave up 2 bases, with 13 bases separating them. The germline gives CDR1 SGDLS, CDR2 YYNGEE. CDR3 length: 16 residues. CDR3 sequence: CASSVVASVNTDTQYF. The CDR3 region has the DNA TGTGCCAGCAGCGTAGTAGCTAGCGTGAACACAGATACGCAGTATTTT. Supplemented by reference TRBV9 and TRBJ2-3, the full variable domain reads DSGVTQTPKHLITATGQRVTLRCSPRSGDLSVYWYQQSLDQGLQFLIQYYNGEERAKGNILERFSAQQFPDLHSELNLSSLELGDSALYFCASSVVASVNTDTQYFGPGTRLTVL.

The genes are TRBV7-8 and TRBJ1-5, with 9 bases matching TRBD1. CDR1 and CDR2 (germline): SGHVS, FQNEAQ. The V segment lost 3 bases and the J segment 7 bases; nucleotides outside the gene matches: 7. The CDR3 is 15 residues long. The CDR3 DNA follows: TGTGCCAGCAGCTTCGGGACAGGGTCCACCCAGCCCCAGCATTTT. Its protein product is CASSFGTGSTQPQHF. Looking up the rest from reference TRBV7-8 and TRBJ1-5 gives the full variable domain: GAGVSQSPRYKVAKRGQDVALRCDPISGHVSLFWYQQALGQGPEFLTYFQNEAQLDKSGLPSDRFFAERPEGSVSTLKIQRTQQEDSAVYLCASSFGTGSTQPQHFGDGTRLSIL.

This clone was found once. V is TRBV19 and J is TRBJ1-5; the D is unclear. The CDR3 totals 12 residues. Trimming shortened V by 7 bases and J by 6 bases, and 10 bases separated the two germline ends. Germline CDR1 and CDR2: LNHDA and SQIVND (reference sequence). CDR3 coding DNA: TGTGCCAGTACTCTTCGGGGTCAGCCCCAGCATTTT. Its translation: CASTLRGQPQHF.

This clone was picked up one time. V usage is TRBV28 and J usage is TRBJ1-5; 10 nucleotides agree with TRBD1. The germline CDR1 and CDR2 sequences are MDHEN and SYDVKM. J lost 4 bases, V lost 2 bases, and 26 bases had no gene match. The CDR3 extends over 23 amino acids. CDR3 nucleotide sequence: TGTGCCAGCAGTTTACCCCCACTAAATATTCCGGGACAGGGGTTTCTCACTAATCAGCCCCAGCATTTT. Translating it yields CASSLPPLNIPGQGFLTNQPQHF.

This chain connects TRBV5-1 to TRBJ2-5; perhaps TRBD1 as D (6 bases). The CDR3 loop spans 14 amino acids. Germline CDR1 and CDR2: SGHRS and YFSETQ. V was shortened by 1 base and J by 2 bases, with 9 bases between the two germline ends. The CDR3 loop reads CASSLMDSQETQYF. In nucleotides, the CDR3 is TGCGCCAGCAGCTTGATGGACAGTCAAGAGACCCAGTACTTC.

This clone has just one count. V usage is TRBV25-1 and J usage is TRBJ2-7; maybe TRBD1 (5 bases). CDR1 MGHDK and CDR2 SYGVNS come from the germline V gene. The CDR3 totals 12 residues. V was clipped by 3 bases and J by 10 bases, with 13 bases between them. CDR3: CASSEHPGHQYF. The CDR3 nucleotides are TGTGCCAGCAGTGAGCACCCCGGACACCAGTACTTC.

V is TRBV29-1 and J is TRBJ1-1; maybe TRBD1 (6 bases). The CDR3 loop spans 13 amino acids. The germline V gene has CDR1 SQVTM and CDR2 ANQGSEA. Trimming shortened V by 4 bases and J by 0 bases, and 9 bases separated the two germline ends. The CDR3 region is CSVAGTLNTEAFF. CDR3 in DNA: TGCAGCGTTGCCGGGACACTGAACACTGAAGCTTTCTTT.

This clone has a single count. The chain couples TRBV6-5 to TRBJ2-7, with 9 bases identical to TRBD1. From germline, CDR1 is MNHEY and CDR2 SVGAGI. The length of the CDR3 is 13 residues. J lost 3 bases, V lost 8 bases, and 5 bases had no gene match. The CDR3 nucleotides read TGTGCCAGCTCCAGGGACAGGGTCTACGAGCAGTACTTC. Its translation: CASSRDRVYEQYF.

A few counts support this clone. The chain carries TRBV20-1 and TRBJ1-1, with 7 bases identical to TRBD1. CDR1 and CDR2 (germline): DFQATT, SNEGSKA (reference sequence). This CDR3 comprises 11 residues. The CDR3 reads CSGTENTEAFF. Here the CDR3 DNA reads TGCAGCGGGACAGAGAACACTGAAGCTTTCTTT.

The J gene is TRBJ2-7, the V gene TRBV4-3, with D possibly TRBD1 on 6 matching bases. V dropped 1 base and J dropped 5 bases, with 24 bases sitting between them. The germline V gene encodes CDR1 LGHNA and CDR2 YSLEER. The CDR3 length is 18 residues. The CDR3 protein is CASSQAPPGRGLPNEQYF. The CDR3 DNA follows: TGCGCCAGCAGCCAAGCCCCCCCGGGCAGGGGCCTCCCCAACGAGCAGTACTTC.

The chain joins TRBV11-2 to TRBJ1-6; no clear D. Germline lookup yields CDR1 SGHAT and CDR2 FQNNGV. V was trimmed by 5 bases and J by 0 bases, leaving 11 bases between them. The CDR3 covers 16 residues. The CDR3 DNA reads as TGTGCCAGCAGCATGTCCACAACCTCCTATAATTCACCCCTCCACTTT. It translates to CASSMSTTSYNSPLHF. The full variable domain, in which reference TRBV11-2 and TRBJ1-6 provide the parts outside the CDR3, is EAGVAQSPRYKIIEKRQSVAFWCNPISGHATLYWYQQILGQGPKLLIQFQNNGVVDDSQLPKDRFSAERLKGVDSTLKIQPAKLEDSAVYLCASSMSTTSYNSPLHFGNGTRLTVT.

The chain has TRBV3-1 (or the pseudogene TRBV3-2) and TRBJ1-3; D unclear. Germline assignment: CDR1 LGHDT and CDR2 YNNKEL (reference sequence). The CDR3 is made up of 16 amino acids. V dropped 4 bases and J dropped 1 base, with 14 bases sitting between them. The CDR3 DNA reads as TGTGCCAGCAGCCCCTCCCCGACTGAATCTGGAAACACCATATATTTT. This gives the protein CASSPSPTESGNTIYF.